These 15 T cell receptor beta chains came from one sample sequenced in a study of identical twins. TCRdb redid the calling of the 5' RACE reads with MiXCR, one entry per CDR3 protein. This table has about 160,000 distinct CDR3 sequences, roughly 3.2% appearing once. Sequencing was done on a sample of memory T cells sorted from blood. Receptors were obtained from a man between 18 and 29 years old in good health.

This clonotype was found many times. The chain links TRBV6-5 to TRBJ1-2; TRBD1 matches at 8 bases. This CDR3 region has 14 residues. Germline V lookup: CDR1 MNHEY, CDR2 SVGAGI. With 0 bases clipped from V and 8 bases from J, the junction kept 5 bases outside the gene matches. The CDR3 loop reads CASSYSRTGSGYTF. The CDR3 DNA follows: TGTGCCAGCAGTTACTCGCGGACAGGGAGCGGCTACACCTTC.

This clonotype was seen repeatedly, ten times or more. This chain uses TRBV30 with TRBJ1-5; TRBD1 is a possible D gene (5 bases). The CDR3 has 12 residues. Per germline, CDR1 GTSNPN and CDR2 SVGIG (reference sequence). Trimming stripped 0 bases from V and 5 bases from J, with 5 bases between. The CDR3 loop is CAWSVGDQPQHF. CDR3 DNA sequence: TGTGCCTGGAGTGTAGGGGATCAGCCCCAGCATTTT. The variable domain in full, completed from reference TRBV30 and TRBJ1-5, reads SQTIHQWPATLVQPVGSPLSLECTVEGTSNPNLYWYRQAAGRGLQLLFYSVGIGQISSEVPQNLSASRPQDRQFILSSKKLLLSDSGFYLCAWSVGDQPQHFGDGTRLSIL.

This clonotype was seen only a few times. The chain couples TRBV19 to TRBJ2-1; D may be TRBD1 (5 bases). With 8 bases removed from V and 0 bases from J, the gap between germline ends came to 8 bases. The CDR3 covers 13 residues. CDR1 LNHDA and CDR2 SQIVND come from the germline V gene (reference sequence). CDR3 region: CASGASSYNEQFF. Written as DNA, the CDR3 is TGTGCCAGTGGGGCCAGCTCCTACAATGAGCAGTTCTTC.

This clonotype occurred many times. J is TRBJ2-3 and V is TRBV24-1; 8 bases are a match to TRBD2. The junction had 11 bases not matched to a gene; V was cut back by 3 bases and J by 4 bases. CDR1 is KGHDR and CDR2 is SFDVKD in the germline V gene. This CDR3 spans 17 amino acids. The CDR3 nucleotides read TGTGCCACCAGTGATCCCCTGGGACTAGAGGGGGCAGATACGCAGTATTTT. Amino acids: CATSDPLGLEGADTQYF.

The sample holds a few counts of this clonotype. CDR3 sequence (DNA): TGTGCCAGCAGCTGGGGGTTACAGGTTGAAGCTTTCTTT. Translation: CASSWGLQVEAFF. V gene TRBV5-5 combines with J gene TRBJ1-1, with TRBD1 as a possible D gene (5 bases). Trimming took 3 bases from V and 7 from J, leaving 13 bases between them. Looked up from germline, CDR1 is SGHKS and CDR2 is YYEKEE (reference sequence). The CDR3 totals 13 residues. The variable domain in full, with the rest retrieved from reference TRBV5-5 and TRBJ1-1, is DAGVTQSPTHLIKTRGQQVTLRCSPISGHKSVSWYQQVLGQGPQFIFQYYEKEERGRGNFPDRFSARQFPNYSSELNVNALLLGDSALYLCASSWGLQVEAFFGQGTRLTVV.

This clonotype was counted ten times or more. The V call is TRBV5-5, the J call TRBJ1-1; weak D call: TRBD1 (5 bases). The V and J ends lost 4 bases and 4 bases respectively, with 23 bases between them. Per germline, CDR1 SGHKS and CDR2 YYEKEE (reference sequence). There are 17 residues in the CDR3. CDR3 in amino acids: CASSRVRGGDDPTEAFF. The CDR3 DNA follows: TGTGCCAGCAGCCGAGTTCGGGGGGGAGACGATCCCACTGAAGCTTTCTTT.

The table lists this clonotype with a few counts. Mismatch with germline at one junction end may stem from a read error. The chain combines TRBV4-1 with TRBJ1-5, with 7 bases fitting TRBD1. Germline-derived CDR1 and CDR2 are MGHRA and YSYEKL. The CDR3 length is 15 residues. The DNA of the CDR3 is TGCGCCAGCAGCCAATGGGACAGAAGCAATCACCCCCAGCATTTT. Translating gives CASSQWDRSNHPQHF.

At least ten counts were recorded for this clonotype. V and J are TRBV14 and TRBJ2-1; 12 nucleotides match TRBD2. The CDR3 is 16 amino acids. Germline V gives CDR1 SGHDN, CDR2 FVKESK. J was trimmed by 9 bases and V by 1 base; bases with no gene match: 7. CDR3 DNA: TGTGCCAGCAGCCAAGTTTCACTAGCGGGAGGAGGTGAGCAGTTCTTC. Translation: CASSQVSLAGGGEQFF.

The table lists this clonotype with many counts. V and J are TRBV29-1 and TRBJ2-5; tentatively, D is TRBD1 (6 bases). The CDR3 consists of 13 residues. Looked up from germline, CDR1 is SQVTM and CDR2 is ANQGSEA. V was shortened by 3 bases and J by 4 bases, with 12 bases between the two germline ends. DNA for the CDR3: TGCAGCGTTGATCACAGGGTGGGAGAGACCCAGTACTTC. Protein sequence: CSVDHRVGETQYF.

This clonotype was detected many times. The chain joins TRBV4-2 to TRBJ2-3; 9 positions agree with TRBD2. The CDR3 is 17 amino acids. J gave up 5 bases and V 0 bases, and 9 bases lay outside the gene matches. Per the germline V gene, CDR1 is LGHNA and CDR2 is YNFKEQ. The CDR3 spells CASSQDKASGIGDTQYF. Written as DNA, the CDR3 is TGTGCCAGCAGCCAAGATAAGGCTAGCGGGATTGGAGATACGCAGTATTTT.

This clonotype was observed many times. The chain employs TRBV20-1 and TRBJ2-7; D is unclear. The V end lost 4 bases, the J end lost 5 bases, and 12 bases lay between the germline ends. Germline assignment: CDR1 DFQATT and CDR2 SNEGSKA (reference sequence). This CDR3 has 12 amino acids. The CDR3 reads CSAIASRDEQYF. The CDR3 DNA reads TGCAGTGCTATCGCCTCTAGAGACGAGCAGTACTTC.

This clonotype was seen repeatedly, ten times or more. The V and J genes are TRBV7-2 and TRBJ1-4; D not resolved. Germline V gene sequence: CDR1 SGHTA, CDR2 FQGNSA. The CDR3 covers 16 residues. The ends were cut back, 5 bases at V and 4 bases at J, with 17 bases in the middle. CDR3 sequence (DNA): TGTGCCAGCAGCGCCGGTGTTTGGTCCGGTAATGAAAAACTGTTTTTT. Protein: CASSAGVWSGNEKLFF.

This clonotype was found many times. This chain joins TRBV29-1 and TRBJ2-2; 12 bases agree with TRBD1. V dropped 7 bases and J dropped 5; count of bases not matched to a gene: 5. CDR3 size: 14 residues. From germline, CDR1 is SQVTM and CDR2 ANQGSEA. The CDR3 DNA follows: TGCAGCGCGCTGGGACAGGGGGCGACCGGGGAGCTGTTTTTT. Translation: CSALGQGATGELFF.

In this sample, this clonotype turned up many times. The CDR3, as DNA: TGCGCCAGCAGCTTGGACAAGAACTATGGCTACACCTTC. It yields the protein CASSLDKNYGYTF. V is TRBV5-1 and J is TRBJ1-2; no clear D. The CDR3 has 13 amino acids. Between the trimmed V and J ends, which lost 0 bases and 2 bases, there was a span of 5 bases. Looked up from germline, CDR1 is SGHRS and CDR2 is YFSETQ.

This clonotype was found many times. This rearrangement joins TRBV5-6 to TRBJ2-3; 7 bases align to TRBD2. The CDR3 is 14 amino acids. The V and J ends lost 4 bases and 4 bases, in that order; junction bases with no gene match: 6. The germline V gene encodes CDR1 SGHDT and CDR2 YYEEEE. The CDR3 bases are TGTGCCAGCAGCGGGGCGGGAGTCCCAGATACGCAGTATTTT. It encodes CASSGAGVPDTQYF.